The clone carrying this T cell receptor (beta chain) was recorded many times. Its antigen is unidentified. Construction of TCR beta libraries relied on iRepertoire HTBI primers and on Arm-PCR targeting CDR3 regions. One entry per CDR3 protein results from TCRdb running MiXCR on the multiplex PCR reads. The profile covers 500,000 to 700,000 distinct CDR3 sequences, with 16% appearing a single time and about 17% taken by the ten largest. This entry comes from a study of regulatory T cells in long-lasting Graves disease. Documented time point: newly diagnosed GD, antithyroid drugs for less than 3 months. PBMCs were the source of the RNA used for TCR sequencing. American Thyroid Association guidelines were used to diagnose Graves' disease. The V gene lost 6 bases and the J gene lost 5 bases, with 5 bases spanning the gap. Germline V gene sequence: CDR1 MDHEN, CDR2 SYDVKM. There are 12 residues in the CDR3.

Study results and limitations: Less diverse TCR repertoires were seen in persistent Graves' patients than in newly diagnosed ones. Peripheral blood, not thyroid tissue, was the sole material studied.

These same records also appear under a second study, on T cells in Graves' hyperthyroidism and ophthalmopathy.

The receptor was derived from a woman between 25 and 40 years old with Graves disease. The sample consisted of peripheral blood mononuclear cells (PBMCs), taken at new diagnosis, from a patient treated with antithyroid drugs. The chain joins TRBV28 to TRBJ1-6, with unresolved D. Here the CDR3 DNA reads TGTGCCAGCAGGCAGGATAATTCACCCCTCCACTTT. It specifies CASRQDNSPLHF.